One and the same sample provided the 13 T cell receptor beta chains below, sequenced in a study of response to subunit inactivated influenza vaccine (dated by TCRdb to the late 2010s). The library relied on RT-PCR. The sequencing machine was an Illumina HiSeq 2500. TCRdb took the public reads, trimmed them with fastp at Q25, ran MiXCR for clone calling and kept in-frame beta chains. A single entry per CDR3 protein holds the most common genes and DNA from its merged rows. The sample includes 550,000 to 650,000 distinct CDR3 sequences, with over 9.5% observed a single time. The ten biggest clones cover 10% to 13% of the sample. The sample in question was PBMCs from blood, obtained on the day of vaccination. The receptors come from a man in his fifties or sixties who received an inactivated influenza vaccine. Donor details come from another sample of the same person, matched by shared clones.

This clonotype was observed once. This chain links TRBV12-3 or TRBV12-4 with TRBJ2-1, with D unresolved. Trimming shortened V by 6 bases and J by 3 bases, and 12 bases separated the two germline ends. This CDR3 comprises 14 residues. In nucleotides, the CDR3 is TGTGCCAGCAGCCGGAGAGCCGTCTACAATGAGCAGTTCTTC. Translation gives CASSRRAVYNEQFF.

This chain connects TRBV5-1 to TRBJ1-1, with TRBD1 identical over 9 bases. V shed 3 bases and J 5 bases; nucleotides not matched to a gene: 8. Germline lookup yields CDR1 SGHRS and CDR2 YFSETQ. The CDR3 consists of 15 residues. The CDR3 DNA sequence: TGCGCCAGCAGCTATCGACAGGGGGTTTGGACTGAAGCTTTCTTT. Translating it yields CASSYRQGVWTEAFF.

This clonotype was detected ten times or more. V gene TRBV5-1 combines with J gene TRBJ2-5, with 9 bases aligning to TRBD2. The trim removed 4 bases at V and 0 bases at J, leaving 7 bases unmatched. The CDR3 has 16 residues. The V gene's germline CDR1 is SGHRS and CDR2 YFSETQ. The CDR3: CASSPVAGDYQETQYF. CDR3 in DNA: TGCGCCAGCAGCCCTGTAGCGGGGGACTACCAAGAGACCCAGTACTTC.

V and J are TRBV10-3 and TRBJ2-7; 10 bases line up with TRBD1. The CDR3 totals 14 residues. Looked up from germline, CDR1 is ENHRY and CDR2 is SYGVKD. V shed 2 bases, J shed 5 bases, and the junction held 3 bases outside the gene matches. The CDR3 region is CAISEATGGNEQYF. The CDR3 DNA is TGTGCCATCAGTGAGGCGACAGGGGGCAACGAGCAGTACTTC.

The sample holds a few counts of this clonotype. The chain combines TRBV3-1 with TRBJ2-3; D call uncertain. The CDR3 sequence is 14 residues long. From germline, CDR1 is LGHDT and CDR2 YNNKEL (reference sequence). V was shortened by 5 bases and J by 6 bases, with 15 bases between the two germline ends. CDR3 loop: CASSVRSNGDTQYF. The DNA of the CDR3 is TGTGCCAGCAGCGTTAGGAGTAACGGGGATACGCAGTATTTT.

This clonotype was counted ten times or more. CDR3 protein: CASSLGLRSYNEQFF. The DNA of the CDR3 is TGTGCCAGCAGCCTGGGACTACGATCCTACAATGAGCAGTTCTTC. This chain joins TRBV7-2 and TRBJ2-1; 7 positions match TRBD2. The germline V gene encodes CDR1 SGHTA and CDR2 FQGNSA. The CDR3 contains 15 residues. The J segment lost 1 base and the V segment lost 5 bases, leaving 5 bases of the junction unmatched.

There are a few counts of this clonotype. The rearrangement links TRBV7-9 to TRBJ2-3, with D perhaps TRBD1 or TRBD2 (5 bases each). CDR3 length: 14 amino acids. CDR1 and CDR2 (germline): SEHNR, FQNEAQ (reference sequence). V was cut by 5 bases and J by 1 base, with 10 bases left in between. CDR3 coding DNA: TGTGCCAGCAGCGTCAGGGACGGCACAGATACGCAGTATTTT. It specifies CASSVRDGTDTQYF.

The chain couples TRBV27 to TRBJ1-2; 7 nucleotides match TRBD1. The V gene's germline CDR1 is MNHEY and CDR2 SMNVEV (reference sequence). The CDR3 is 15 residues long. J lost 4 bases, V lost 2 bases, and 7 bases had no gene match. The DNA of the CDR3 is TGTGCCAGCAGTTTAGTACAGGGGCATCCCTATGGCTACACCTTC. This gives the protein CASSLVQGHPYGYTF.

This clonotype turned up a few times. The CDR3 sequence: CASSFAGVRYNEQFF. As DNA, the CDR3 is TGTGCCAGCAGTTTTGCGGGGGTGAGATACAATGAGCAGTTCTTC. V and J are TRBV12-3 or TRBV12-4 and TRBJ2-1, with 7 positions matching TRBD2. V lost 3 bases and J lost 4; bases outside the gene matches: 6. This CDR3 is built from 15 residues.

This clonotype has ten or more counts. This sequence joins TRBV27 and TRBJ2-3, with TRBD2 matching 10 bases. Germline V lookup: CDR1 MNHEY, CDR2 SMNVEV (reference sequence). V was pared by 4 bases and J by 6 bases, with 10 bases of the junction left unmatched. The CDR3 totals 16 residues. CDR3 loop: CASSSYGLADFDTQYF. CDR3 nucleotides: TGTGCCAGCAGTTCCTACGGACTAGCGGATTTCGATACGCAGTATTTT.

The table lists this clonotype with a few counts. J is TRBJ1-3 and V is TRBV2; no clear D gene. The CDR3 is 13 residues long. Trimming removed 10 bases from V and 3 bases from J, with 13 bases in between. Germline-derived CDR1 and CDR2 are SNHLY and FYNNEI. The CDR3 DNA is TGTGCCACCACCTTGAGCCGTGGAAACACCATATATTTT. Protein product: CATTLSRGNTIYF.

This clonotype has more than one count but fewer than ten. The chain couples TRBV7-2 to TRBJ2-2; 8 bases line up with TRBD2. V dropped 3 bases and J dropped 7; count of bases not matched to a gene: 10. The CDR3 has 16 residues. Germline-derived CDR1 and CDR2 are SGHTA and FQGNSA. CDR3 nucleotide sequence: TGTGCCAGCAGCTTTTACTGGCGGGAGGTTAACGGGGAGCTGTTTTTT. Its protein product is CASSFYWREVNGELFF.

The chain recombines TRBV10-3 with TRBJ2-5, with D unclear. The V gene's germline CDR1 is ENHRY and CDR2 SYGVKD. V shed 10 bases and J shed 3 bases, with 12 bases lying between them. This CDR3 has 12 residues. CDR3 DNA sequence: TGTGCCACCATCGGAGAAAAAGAGACCCAGTACTTC. It is translated as CATIGEKETQYF.